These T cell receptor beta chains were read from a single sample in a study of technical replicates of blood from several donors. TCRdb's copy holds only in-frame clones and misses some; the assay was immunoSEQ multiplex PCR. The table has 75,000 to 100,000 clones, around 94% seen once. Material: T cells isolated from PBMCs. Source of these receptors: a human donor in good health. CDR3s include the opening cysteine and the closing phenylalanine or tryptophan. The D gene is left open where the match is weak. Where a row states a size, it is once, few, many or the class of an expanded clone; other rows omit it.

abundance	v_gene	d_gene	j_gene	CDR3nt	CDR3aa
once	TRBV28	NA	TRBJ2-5	TGTGCCAGCTCGGACCAAGGGGATCCCCAGTACTTC	CASSDQGDPQYF
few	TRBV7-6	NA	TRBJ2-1	TGTGCCAGCAGCCCGAGAGGCGACGCCGGGAATGAGCAGTTCTTC	CASSPRGDAGNEQFF
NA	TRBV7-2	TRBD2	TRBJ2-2	TGTGCCAGCAGCCCATTAGCGGGAGTCGCCGGGGAGCTGTTTTTT	CASSPLAGVAGELFF
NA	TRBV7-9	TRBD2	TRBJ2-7	TGTGCCAGCAGCTTAGAACTAGCGGGATACGAGCAGTACTTC	CASSLELAGYEQYF
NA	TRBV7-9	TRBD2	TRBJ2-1	TGTGCCAGCAGCTACTTAGCGGGAGAAGGGCATGAGCAGTTCTTC	CASSYLAGEGHEQFF
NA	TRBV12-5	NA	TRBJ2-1	TGTGCTAGCTCCCCGGCCGGGCAGGGAGGAAGAGGTGAGCAGTTCTTC	CASSPAGQGGRGEQFF
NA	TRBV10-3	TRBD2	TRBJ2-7	TGTGCCATCAGTGCGCCGACTAGCGGGAGTATCTACGAGCAGTACTTC	CAISAPTSGSIYEQYF
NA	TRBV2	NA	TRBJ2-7	TGTGCCAGCAAGAGGGAAAATCGGGAGCAGTACTTC	CASKRENREQYF
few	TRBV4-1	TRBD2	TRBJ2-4	TGCGCCAGCAGCCGAGTGACTAGCGATCCACATCGGCACATTCAGTACTTC	CASSRVTSDPHRHIQYF
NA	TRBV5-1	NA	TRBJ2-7	TGCGCCAGCAGCTTGGCTTATGAGGGTTACGAGCAGTACTTC	CASSLAYEGYEQYF
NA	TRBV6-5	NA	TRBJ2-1	TGTGCCAGCAGTTATAATAGCGGACTCTACAATGAGCAGTTCTTC	CASSYNSGLYNEQFF
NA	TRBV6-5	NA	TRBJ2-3	TGTGCCAGCAGTTACTCGACAGCCACAGATACGCAGTATTTT	CASSYSTATDTQYF
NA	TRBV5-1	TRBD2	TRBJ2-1	TGCGCCAGCAGCTTGGCCGTACTAGCGGGGGGGTACAATGAGCAGTTCTTC	CASSLAVLAGGYNEQFF
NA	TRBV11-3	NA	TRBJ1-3	TGTGCCAGCAGCTCACAGGGCCACACCATATATTTT	CASSSQGHTIYF
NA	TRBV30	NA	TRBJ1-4	TGTGCCTGGAGTGTAAACGGTAATGAAAAACTGTTTTTT	CAWSVNGNEKLFF
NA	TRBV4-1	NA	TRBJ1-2	TGCGCCAGCAGCCACGGACAGAACTATGGCTACACCTTC	CASSHGQNYGYTF
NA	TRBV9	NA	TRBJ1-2	TGTGCCAGCAGCGGCACAGGGAAGGTCGCCTATGGCTACACCTTC	CASSGTGKVAYGYTF
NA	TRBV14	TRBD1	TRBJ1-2	TGTGCCAGCAGCCAAGGACAGGGGTACAACTATGGCTACACCTTC	CASSQGQGYNYGYTF
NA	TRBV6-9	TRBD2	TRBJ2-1	TGTGCCAGCAGTTATTTTCGCACTAGCGGGTCGGGTAGGCAGTTCTTC	CASSYFRTSGSGRQFF
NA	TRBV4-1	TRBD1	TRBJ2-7	TGCGCCAGCAGCCCACCCCTGGGAACAGGGGCGATCGAGCAGTACTTC	CASSPPLGTGAIEQYF
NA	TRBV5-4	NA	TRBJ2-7	TGTGCCAGCAGCTTAGACAACTCCTACGAGCAGTACTTC	CASSLDNSYEQYF
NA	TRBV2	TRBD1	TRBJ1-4	TGTGCCAGCAGTGGGACAGGGGCAAATGAAAAACTGTTTTTT	CASSGTGANEKLFF
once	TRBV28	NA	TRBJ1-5	TGTGCCAGCAGTCGGGTTGATTTTGGTCAGCCCCAGCATTTT	CASSRVDFGQPQHF